This TCR beta chain is drawn from a study of blood T cell repertoires in COVID-19. On the study more broadly: From the United States, Italy and Spain came samples of acute and convalescent COVID-19. Sources were T cells, B-cell-depleted T cells, or PBMCs; the material itself was cDNA or gDNA.

How the authors handled the data: Amplified reference gene primers provided the basis for estimating nucleated cell counts. The repertoire was sequenced with immunoSEQ multiplex PCR; TCRdb's copy has only in-frame clones and lacks some. V and J calls and clone size are as listed in that table; D and trimming were resolved from the DNA. The table has fewer than 250,000 clones, about 80% seen once. The CDR3 covers 16 residues. J lost 3 bases, V lost 4 bases, and 12 bases had no gene match. The sequencing input was peripheral blood. V gene TRBV23-1 combines with J gene TRBJ2-7; 7 positions agree with TRBD2. Being an ORF, TRBV23-1 has a function that is uncertain. The sequence was collected from a woman of 80 years or more with acute or convalescent COVID-19. The CDR3 DNA reads TGCGCCAGCAGTCTGCCGGGGGGAAGCTACTACTACGAGCAGTACTTC. It is translated as CASSLPGGSYYYEQYF.